The entry below gives a single T cell receptor (beta chain) sequence along with its context. These data originate in a study of blood T cell repertoires in COVID-19. Looking at the study overall: PBMCs, B-cell-depleted T cells, or T cells were the source of the cDNA or gDNA that made up the material.

CDR3 length: 15 amino acids. In the study's own analysis: Amplified reference gene primers provided the basis for estimating nucleated cell counts. Produced via immunoSEQ multiplex PCR; TCRdb's table is partial and in-frame only. That table furnishes V, J and clone size, whereas the DNA furnished D and trimming. The sample consists of about 130,000 clones, about 90% of them appearing once. Sequencing was performed on peripheral blood. This chain uses TRBV21-1 with TRBJ1-1. TRBV21-1 is a documented pseudogene. The receptor's source is a woman in her sixties with acute or convalescent COVID-19. The CDR3 nucleotides read TGTGCCAGCAGCAACCGGGAGGTTATGAACACTGAAGCTTTCTTT. This codes for CASSNREVMNTEAFF.